The 32 T cell receptor beta chains in this list originate from one sample, sequenced in a study of T-cell reconstitution after alpha-beta-depleted transplantation in children. Unique molecular identifiers were incorporated during preparation of the TCRbeta library. Via MiXCR, TCRdb re-called the PCR reads, giving one row per CDR3 protein. Among about 500,000 distinct CDR3 sequences listed, approximately 30% were seen once. The sample here was PBMCs from the stem cell graft donor, taken from the stem cell graft. These receptors all come from a human donor who donated a stem cell graft to a child with aplastic anemia.

The chain is built from TRBV5-1 and TRBJ1-2; D ambiguous. CDR3 length: 17 amino acids. Germline CDR1 and CDR2: SGHRS and YFSETQ. V gave up 0 bases and J gave up 1 base, with 16 bases separating them. CDR3 sequence (DNA): TGCGCCAGCAGCTTGGCGTCAGGAGGGAAGATTAACTATGGCTACACCTTC. Translation: CASSLASGGKINYGYTF.

The chain uses TRBV3-1 and TRBJ2-7, with D tentatively TRBD1 or TRBD2 (6 bases each). The CDR3 sequence is 15 residues long. The germline V gene has CDR1 LGHDT and CDR2 YNNKEL (reference sequence). V lost 8 bases, J lost 6 bases, and 23 bases lay in between. CDR3: CASYPQRGRRPEQYV. CDR3 coding DNA: TGTGCCAGCTACCCTCAACGGGGGCGTCGGCCCGAGCAGTACGTC.

This clonotype was recorded a few times. This rearrangement joins TRBV12-3 or TRBV12-4 to TRBJ2-4, with 9 positions matching TRBD2. The J segment lost 7 bases and the V segment lost 5 bases, leaving 3 bases of the junction unmatched. CDR3 size: 13 residues. CDR3 in DNA: TGTGCCAGCAGTGGACTAGCGCGTAACATTCAGTACTTC. This codes for CASSGLARNIQYF.

This clonotype was observed a handful of times. This chain uses TRBV6-5 with TRBJ1-4; D ambiguous. Germline CDR1 MNHEY, CDR2 SVGAGI. V was shortened by 7 bases and J by 7 bases, with 19 bases between the two germline ends. This CDR3 comprises 15 residues. The CDR3 reads CASNDGVGAAEKLFF. The CDR3 DNA reads as TGTGCCAGCAACGATGGGGTGGGAGCGGCTGAAAAACTGTTTTTT.

The rearrangement links TRBV11-2 to TRBJ1-1; TRBD1 aligns across 12 bases. CDR1 is SGHAT, CDR2 FQNNGV, per germline. Losses at the gene ends were 5 bases for V and 0 bases for J; bases not matched to a gene: 10. The CDR3 loop spans 18 amino acids. The CDR3 nucleotides read TGTGCCAGCAGCACGTCCGACGGGACAGGGGGCGTGAACACTGAAGCTTTCTTT. It codes for CASSTSDGTGGVNTEAFF.

The chain couples TRBV30 to TRBJ2-7, with TRBD1 matching 7 bases. This CDR3 is built from 17 residues. Germline CDR1 GTSNPN, CDR2 SVGIG (reference sequence). The CDR3 region is CARKSRVETGNSYEQYV. The CDR3 DNA is TGTGCTAGAAAGTCCCGCGTCGAGACAGGGAATTCCTACGAGCAGTACGTC.

This clonotype was counted a few times. The genes are TRBV5-1 and TRBJ1-1; D unclear. Trimming cost V 5 bases and J 4 bases, with 9 bases left between them. Germline CDR1 is SGHRS and CDR2 is YFSETQ. The CDR3 extends over 12 amino acids. This CDR3 reads CASRKSGTEAFF. As DNA, the CDR3 is TGCGCCAGCAGGAAAAGTGGCACTGAAGCTTTCTTT.

This clonotype was seen more than once but under ten times. The rearrangement uses TRBV18 and TRBJ2-3; D is perhaps TRBD1 (5 bases). The CDR3 extends over 14 amino acids. CDR1 is KGHSH and CDR2 is LQKENI in the germline V gene. Between the trimmed V and J ends, which lost 3 bases and 7 bases, there was a span of 14 bases. For the CDR3, the DNA is TGTGCCAGCTCACCGGCCGGTGGGGCATATACGCAGTATTTT. Amino acids: CASSPAGGAYTQYF.

The chain couples TRBV18 to TRBJ2-5, with 7 positions matching TRBD1. The V gene's germline CDR1 is KGHSH and CDR2 LQKENI. The CDR3 has 14 residues. With V trimmed by 6 bases and J by 1 base, 5 bases remained unmatched. CDR3 bases: TGTGCCAGCTCGATACAGGGGACCCAAGAGACCCAGTACTTC. It is translated as CASSIQGTQETQYF.

The genes are TRBV11-2 and TRBJ1-4, with TRBD1 identical over 11 bases. The length of the CDR3 is 15 residues. The junction had 5 bases not matched to a gene; V was cut back by 5 bases and J by 6 bases. CDR1 SGHAT and CDR2 FQNNGV come from the germline V gene. CDR3 residues: CASSEGDRGYEKLFF. CDR3 bases: TGTGCCAGCAGCGAGGGGGACAGGGGGTATGAAAAACTGTTTTTT.

This clonotype was counted a few times. This sequence joins TRBV28 and TRBJ2-7; D is perhaps TRBD2 (5 bases). CDR3 size: 12 residues. From germline, CDR1 is MDHEN and CDR2 SYDVKM. The ends were cut back, 7 bases at V and 3 bases at J, with 10 bases in the middle. The CDR3 DNA reads as TGTGCCAGCAAGGGAGTTCACTACGAGCAGTACTTC. Amino acid sequence: CASKGVHYEQYF.

The chain recombines TRBV7-2 with TRBJ2-5; D may be TRBD1 (5 bases). The CDR3 is 18 amino acids. Per germline, CDR1 SGHTA and CDR2 FQGNSA. The germline V and J ends were trimmed by 0 bases and 2 bases, with 19 bases remaining between them. This chain's CDR3 is CASSLAVFFGQSQETQYF. The CDR3 region has the DNA TGTGCCAGCAGCTTAGCGGTTTTTTTCGGACAATCTCAAGAGACCCAGTACTTC. Full variable domain (remainder filled in from reference TRBV7-2 and TRBJ2-5): GAGVSQSPSNKVTEKGKDVELRCDPISGHTALYWYRQSLGQGLEFLIYFQGNSAPDKSGLPSDRFSAERTGGSVSTLTIQRTQQEDSAVYLCASSLAVFFGQSQETQYFGPGTRLLVL.

The V gene is TRBV12-5, the J gene TRBJ2-5; D is possibly TRBD2 (5 bases). Germline lookup yields CDR1 LGHNT and CDR2 FRNRAP. The CDR3 is 13 residues long. V gave up 6 bases and J gave up 0 bases, with 8 bases separating them. The CDR3 nucleotides read TGTGCTAGTGGGGGCGGGTACCAAGAGACCCAGTACTTC. It codes for CASGGGYQETQYF.

The rearrangement uses TRBV11-2 and TRBJ2-7; tentative D call: TRBD1 (5 bases). Germline V CDR1 and CDR2: SGHAT, FQNNGV. The CDR3 length is 13 residues. Between the trimmed V and J ends, which lost 5 bases and 7 bases, there was a span of 15 bases. CDR3 DNA: TGTGCCAGCAGCCCTCTAATTAGGACAGAGCAGTACTTC. It specifies CASSPLIRTEQYF.

The V gene is TRBV5-1, the J gene TRBJ2-2; unclear D gene. This CDR3 spans 15 amino acids. CDR1 is SGHRS and CDR2 is YFSETQ in the germline V gene. Trimming removed 4 bases at V and 5 bases at J, with 15 bases between. This chain's CDR3 is CASSQTPVVTGELFF. In DNA form, the CDR3 reads TGCGCCAGCAGCCAGACTCCTGTCGTAACCGGGGAGCTGTTTTTT.

The count of this clonotype is one. The rearrangement joins TRBV11-3 to TRBJ2-5; D is possibly TRBD2 (6 bases). This CDR3 is built from 14 residues. CDR1 and CDR2 (germline): SGHNT, YENEEA. V lost 3 bases and J lost 4, with 12 bases in between. The CDR3 DNA sequence: TGTGCCAGCAGCTTCTTGCGGGGCCGAGAGACCCAGTACTTC. Translated: CASSFLRGRETQYF. The complete variable domain, with remaining parts taken from reference TRBV11-3 and TRBJ2-5, reads EAGVVQSPRYKIIEKKQPVAFWCNPISGHNTLYWYLQNLGQGPELLIRYENEEAVDDSQLPKDRFSAERLKGVDSTLKIQPAELGDSAVYLCASSFLRGRETQYFGPGTRLLVL.

A few counts support this clonotype. The CDR3 nucleotides are TGTGCCAGCAGTTATGACCGGGGACTAGCGGGAGACCCCCCAGATACGCAGTATTTT. Translated: CASSYDRGLAGDPPDTQYF. The chain couples TRBV6-2 or TRBV6-3 to TRBJ2-3; 14 bases line up with TRBD2. The trim removed 3 bases at V and 4 bases at J, leaving 12 bases unmatched. The CDR3 covers 19 residues. In germline, CDR1 is MNHEY, CDR2 SVGEGT.

In its sample, this clonotype was seen once. The chain carries TRBV5-6 and TRBJ1-3; TRBD1 is a possible D gene (5 bases). The CDR3 contains 15 residues. Germline values: CDR1 SGHDT, CDR2 YYEEEE. Trimming took 0 bases from V and 3 from J, leaving 10 bases between them. The CDR3 bases are TGTGCCAGCAGCTTGGGAACAGGTCGTGGAAACACCATATATTTT. Translation gives CASSLGTGRGNTIYF.

This clonotype was detected a few times. The chain links TRBV7-8 to TRBJ1-6; D call uncertain. The CDR3 contains 13 residues. Germline V gene sequence: CDR1 SGHVS, CDR2 FQNEAQ. V shed 5 bases and J shed 7 bases, with 9 bases lying between them. CDR3 residues: CASSLDGNSPLHF. CDR3 in DNA: TGTGCCAGCAGCCTAGACGGGAATTCACCCCTCCACTTT.

There are a few counts of this clonotype. This rearrangement joins TRBV7-2 to TRBJ1-1, with a possible D match to TRBD1 (5 bases). Trimming removed 3 bases at V and 3 bases at J, with 11 bases between. Germline V lookup: CDR1 SGHTA, CDR2 FQGNSA. This CDR3 is built from 14 residues. The CDR3 DNA reads TGTGCCAGCAGCTTGGTCGGGGGTTACACTGAAGCTTTCTTT. It is translated as CASSLVGGYTEAFF.

The rearrangement joins TRBV10-1 to TRBJ1-1; possible D gene TRBD1, 6 bases. There are 14 residues in the CDR3. Germline loops: CDR1 WNHNN, CDR2 SYGVQD (reference sequence). Trimming left V 3 bases short and J 1 base short, with 9 bases between. The CDR3 DNA follows: TGCGCCAGCAGTGATCAACAGGGGAACACTGAAGCTTTCTTT. Translation: CASSDQQGNTEAFF.

The CDR3 sequence: CSGLGWAGAGTEAFF. The DNA of the CDR3 is TGCAGCGGCTTAGGATGGGCGGGCGCGGGCACTGAAGCTTTCTTT. The chain couples TRBV20-1 to TRBJ1-1; D unresolved. Germline CDR1 is DFQATT and CDR2 is SNEGSKA (reference sequence). There are 15 residues in the CDR3.

CDR3 sequence: CASSLVGQGAGELFF. Here the CDR3 DNA reads TGTGCCAGCAGTTTGGTCGGACAGGGGGCCGGGGAGCTGTTTTTT. The chain joins TRBV6-5 to TRBJ2-2, with 10 bases that match TRBD1. Germline loops: CDR1 MNHEY, CDR2 SVGAGI. The CDR3 totals 15 residues. V gave up 4 bases and J gave up 6 bases; unmatched junction bases: 5.

V gene TRBV18 combines with J gene TRBJ1-2; 9 bases match TRBD1. CDR1 KGHSH and CDR2 LQKENI come from the germline V gene. CDR3 length equals 13 residues. J gave up 7 bases and V 3 bases, and 3 bases lay outside the gene matches. DNA of the CDR3: TGTGCCAGCTCACCCGGGACAGGGTTTGGCTACACCTTC. This gives the protein CASSPGTGFGYTF.

This clonotype was seen only once. The V call is TRBV24-1, the J call TRBJ1-5; 8 bases map to TRBD1. The CDR3 consists of 14 residues. Trimming at V came to 4 bases and at J to 6 bases, leaving 4 bases not matched to a gene. The germline V gene has CDR1 KGHDR and CDR2 SFDVKD. CDR3 sequence reads: CATSDPGQGQPQHF. The CDR3 DNA reads as TGTGCCACCAGTGACCCTGGACAGGGTCAGCCCCAGCATTTT.

V usage is TRBV5-1 and J usage is TRBJ1-1; D call uncertain. Germline CDR1 SGHRS, CDR2 YFSETQ. The CDR3 loop spans 14 amino acids. The V gene lost 4 bases and the J gene lost 1 base, with 11 bases spanning the gap. The CDR3 DNA reads as TGCGCCAGCAGCACCAAAGAGGCGAACACTGAAGCTTTCTTT. Translation: CASSTKEANTEAFF.

The rearrangement uses TRBV5-1 and TRBJ2-6; D unclear. The V end was cut by 0 bases, the J end by 1 base, with 8 bases between. The V gene's germline CDR1 is SGHRS and CDR2 YFSETQ. The CDR3 runs 16 residues. CDR3 in DNA: TGCGCCAGCAGCTTGGCCACAACGTCTGGGGCCAACGTCCTGACTTTC. This codes for CASSLATTSGANVLTF.

The chain has TRBV7-9 and TRBJ1-2; perhaps TRBD1 as D (5 bases). The ends were cut back, 1 base at V and 5 bases at J, with 11 bases in the middle. The germline CDR1 and CDR2 sequences are SEHNR and FQNEAQ (reference sequence). The CDR3 extends over 14 amino acids. The CDR3 DNA sequence: TGTGCCAGCAGCTTAGTTCAAGGGGCATATGGCTACACCTTC. Translation: CASSLVQGAYGYTF.

The chain uses TRBV11-2 and TRBJ1-2, with TRBD1 identical over 7 bases. The trim removed 5 bases at V and 6 bases at J, leaving 3 bases unmatched. This CDR3 is 12 amino acids long. The germline V gene encodes CDR1 SGHAT and CDR2 FQNNGV. This chain's CDR3 is CASSIGTDGYTF. Here the CDR3 DNA reads TGTGCCAGCAGCATAGGGACAGATGGCTACACCTTC.

This clonotype was counted a few times. In DNA, the CDR3 is TGTGCCAGCAGCTTGGGACAGGGCGGCGGCACTGAAGCTTTCTTT. This sequence encodes CASSLGQGGGTEAFF. The chain links TRBV7-6 to TRBJ1-1; TRBD1 aligns across 9 bases. V lost 3 bases, J lost 4 bases, and 6 bases stayed unmatched. The CDR3 consists of 15 residues. CDR1 and CDR2 (germline): SGHVS, FNYEAQ.

In this sample, this clonotype turned up a few times. The chain joins TRBV6-5 to TRBJ2-2; TRBD2 is a possible D gene (5 bases). V lost 3 bases, J lost 6 bases, and 23 bases lay in between. Germline lookup yields CDR1 MNHEY and CDR2 SVGAGI. CDR3 length: 18 amino acids. The CDR3 DNA reads TGTGCCAGCAGTTATGCCAGTTGGGCGGGTAGTACGGCCGGGGAGCTGTTTTTT. It yields the protein CASSYASWAGSTAGELFF.

This clonotype showed up just a few times. This sequence joins TRBV30 and TRBJ1-5; D is ambiguous. There are 13 residues in the CDR3. Between the trimmed V and J ends, which lost 4 bases and 7 bases, there was a span of 14 bases. The germline V gene has CDR1 GTSNPN and CDR2 SVGIG (reference sequence). The CDR3 coding sequence is TGTGCCTGGACTTCCCGGGGTGGCCAGCCCCAGCATTTT. It codes for CAWTSRGGQPQHF. The whole variable domain, remainder taken from reference TRBV30 and TRBJ1-5, is SQTIHQWPATLVQPVGSPLSLECTVEGTSNPNLYWYRQAAGRGLQLLFYSVGIGQISSEVPQNLSASRPQDRQFILSSKKLLLSDSGFYLCAWTSRGGQPQHFGDGTRLSIL.